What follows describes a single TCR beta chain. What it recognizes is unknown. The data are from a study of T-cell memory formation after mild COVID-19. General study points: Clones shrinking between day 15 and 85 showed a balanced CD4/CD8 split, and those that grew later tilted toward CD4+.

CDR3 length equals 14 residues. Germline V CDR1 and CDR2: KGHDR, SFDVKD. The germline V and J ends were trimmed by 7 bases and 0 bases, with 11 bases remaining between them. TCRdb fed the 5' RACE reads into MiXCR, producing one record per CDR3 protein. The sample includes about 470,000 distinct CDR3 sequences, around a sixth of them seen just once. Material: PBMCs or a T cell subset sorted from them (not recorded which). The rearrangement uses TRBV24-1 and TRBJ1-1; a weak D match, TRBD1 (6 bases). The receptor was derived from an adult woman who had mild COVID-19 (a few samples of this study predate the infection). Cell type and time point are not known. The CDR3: CATRVRGMNTEAFF. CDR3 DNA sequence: TGTGCCACCAGGGTCAGGGGAATGAACACTGAAGCTTTCTTT.